The rows below give T cell receptor beta chains drawn from one sample of a study of technical replicates of blood from several donors. Sequenced by immunoSEQ multiplex PCR; TCRdb stores in-frame clones only, minus some. The sample yields approximately 100,000 clones, nearly 96% seen once. The sample taken for sequencing was T cells isolated from PBMCs. The source of these receptors is a human donor in good health. Each CDR3 is given without its conserved first and last residue.

V,J,CDR3
TRBV28,TRBJ2-4,ASSHPLWTVRGIQY
TRBV19,TRBJ2-7,ASSPRASSYEQY
TRBV28,TRBJ2-1,AIKGRGFARRNEQF
TRBV27,TRBJ1-5,ASSLGRWGGEPQH
TRBV19,TRBJ1-2,ASRQVAYGYT
TRBV2,TRBJ2-7,ASSWDNSYEQY
TRBV13,TRBJ2-7,ASSLSSGTPYEQY
TRBV5-4,TRBJ1-4,ASSLYRQGDEKLF
TRBV4-1,TRBJ2-7,ASSHGGLEAHEQY
TRBV6-5,TRBJ2-7,ASSSGLEQY
TRBV5-1,TRBJ2-5,ASRNKSPGETQY
TRBV19,TRBJ1-1,ASSIGLQGRANTEAF
TRBV18,TRBJ2-2,ASSLRDRIIHTGELF